This TCR beta chain originates from a study of OX40 agonist ivuxolimab in advanced cancers. Sequenced by immunoSEQ multiplex PCR; TCRdb stores in-frame clones only, minus some. The sample yields approximately 51,000 clones, around 77% seen once. The CDR3 covers 15 residues. Germline CDR1 and CDR2: SGHTA and FQGNSA. With 2 bases removed from V and 5 bases from J, the gap between germline ends came to 15 bases. This chain joins TRBV7-2 and TRBJ1-1; D gene uncertain. The clonotype was recovered from an adult with an advanced solid tumor such as melanoma, head and neck, liver or kidney cancer. Sequencing was performed on CD4+ or CD8+ T cells sorted from blood, taken in a trial of the OX40 agonist ivuxolimab. DNA for the CDR3: TGTGCCAGCAGCTTAACCGGTCTCACGGGGACTGAAGCTTTCTTT. The encoded protein is CASSLTGLTGTEAFF.